This passage covers 10 T cell receptor beta chains from one sample sequenced in a study of T-cell memory formation after mild COVID-19. TCRdb re-called the 5' RACE reads with MiXCR, one entry per CDR3 protein. The sample has 300,000 to 350,000 distinct CDR3 sequences, approximately 14% seen once. The specimen was PBMCs or a T cell subset sorted from them (not recorded which). These receptors were taken from a man younger than 35 who had mild COVID-19 (a few samples of this study predate the infection). Cell type and time point are not known.

The chain carries TRBV21-1 and TRBJ2-3. TRBV21-1 is deemed a pseudogene. This CDR3 contains 11 residues. CDR3 amino acids: CASSNIDTQYF. CDR3 nucleotides: TGTGCCAGCAGCAATATAGATACGCAGTATTTT.

There are a few counts of this clonotype. The V gene is TRBV12-3 or TRBV12-4, the J gene TRBJ1-2; no reliable D call. Trimming stripped 7 bases from V and 4 bases from J, with 7 bases between. The CDR3 has 11 amino acids. The CDR3 region is CASTPGYGYTF. The CDR3, as DNA: TGTGCCAGCACCCCAGGCTATGGCTACACCTTC.

This clonotype has just a few counts. CDR3 region: CASSKPQDTGELFF. CDR3 bases: TGCGCCAGCAGCAAACCACAGGACACCGGGGAGCTGTTTTTT. The rearrangement links TRBV5-1 to TRBJ2-2; D might be TRBD1 (5 bases). Germline assignment: CDR1 SGHRS and CDR2 YFSETQ. The V end lost 4 bases, the J end lost 3 bases, and 10 bases lay between the germline ends. CDR3 length: 14 amino acids.

The chain has TRBV20-1 and TRBJ2-5, with 11 bases matching TRBD2. The CDR3 is made up of 14 amino acids. Looked up from germline, CDR1 is DFQATT and CDR2 is SNEGSKA (reference sequence). V lost 6 bases to trimming and J lost 7 bases; unmatched junction nucleotides: 10. Here the CDR3 DNA reads TGCAGTGCGATGACTAGCGGGGCCCGGGGGACCCAGTACTTC. Protein sequence: CSAMTSGARGTQYF.

The V call is TRBV5-5, the J call TRBJ2-7; no clear D gene. Germline CDR1 SGHKS, CDR2 YYEKEE (reference sequence). The CDR3 consists of 15 residues. Deletions cut 0 bases from V and 6 bases from J, with 16 bases between. Written as DNA, the CDR3 is TGTGCCAGCAGCTTGGAGTCTATCGCGTGGGGCGAGCAGTACGTC. This translates into CASSLESIAWGEQYV.

This rearrangement joins TRBV15 to TRBJ2-2; D gene unclear. Trimming removed 1 base at V and 4 bases at J, with 1 base between. This CDR3 spans 12 amino acids. Germline CDR1 reads LNHNV; CDR2 reads YYDKDF (reference sequence). CDR3 nucleotides: TGTGCCACCAGCAGAGTCACCGGGGAGCTGTTTTTT. As protein: CATSRVTGELFF.

This clonotype was counted between two and nine times. The chain is built from TRBV20-1 and TRBJ1-1, with D possibly matching TRBD1 (5 bases). V gave up 6 bases and J gave up 5 bases, with 13 bases separating them. The CDR3 extends over 12 amino acids. Germline CDR1 and CDR2: DFQATT and SNEGSKA (reference sequence). In DNA, the CDR3 is TGCAGTGCGGGACTAACGGGGACTGAAGCTTTCTTT. It specifies CSAGLTGTEAFF.

This clonotype has more than one count but fewer than ten. V and J are TRBV3-1 and TRBJ2-3, with no clear D. The CDR3 loop spans 12 amino acids. Germline assignment: CDR1 LGHDT and CDR2 YNNKEL (reference sequence). V lost 5 bases and J 8 bases, leaving 11 bases between the germline ends. The CDR3 region is CASSSARSTQYF. CDR3 coding DNA: TGTGCCAGCAGCTCCGCTAGATCTACGCAGTATTTT.

V and J are TRBV20-1 and TRBJ1-6, with D possibly matching TRBD1 (5 bases). Per the germline V gene, CDR1 is DFQATT and CDR2 is SNEGSKA (reference sequence). The V and J ends lost 6 bases and 7 bases respectively, with 10 bases between them. The CDR3 consists of 12 residues. The DNA for the CDR3 is TGCAGTGCCCCGTGGGGGAATTCACCCCTCCACTTT. Residues: CSAPWGNSPLHF.

This clonotype was observed a handful of times. The gene calls are TRBV20-1 and TRBJ1-6; D gene unclear. The CDR3 covers 14 residues. V dropped 0 bases and J dropped 6 bases, with 9 bases sitting between them. CDR1 is DFQATT, CDR2 SNEGSKA, per germline (reference sequence). The CDR3: CSARDLGINSPLHF. CDR3 sequence (DNA): TGCAGTGCTAGAGATTTGGGAATTAATTCACCCCTCCACTTT.